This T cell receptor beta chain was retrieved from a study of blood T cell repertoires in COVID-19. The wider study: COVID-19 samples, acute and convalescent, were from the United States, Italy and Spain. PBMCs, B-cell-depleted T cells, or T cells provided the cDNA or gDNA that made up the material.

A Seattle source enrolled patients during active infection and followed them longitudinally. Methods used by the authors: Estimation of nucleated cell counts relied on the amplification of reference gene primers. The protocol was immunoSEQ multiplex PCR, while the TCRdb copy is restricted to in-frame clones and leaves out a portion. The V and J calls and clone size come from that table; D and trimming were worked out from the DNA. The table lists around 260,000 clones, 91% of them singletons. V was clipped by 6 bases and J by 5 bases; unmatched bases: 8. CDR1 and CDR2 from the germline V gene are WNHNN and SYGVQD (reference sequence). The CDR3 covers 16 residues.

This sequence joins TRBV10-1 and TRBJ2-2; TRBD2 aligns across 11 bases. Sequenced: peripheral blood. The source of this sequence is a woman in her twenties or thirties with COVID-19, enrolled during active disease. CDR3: CASRDTSGRWTGELFF. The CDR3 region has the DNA TGCGCCAGCAGAGATACTAGCGGGAGATGGACCGGGGAGCTGTTTTTT.